The 30 T cell receptor beta chains below all came from one sample that was sequenced in a study of cytomegalovirus exposure and HLA in healthy donors. With 60 Vbeta and 13 Jbeta primers, the PCR was carried out. Assay: immunoSEQ multiplex PCR; the TCRdb copy retains only in-frame clones and omits some. In the table there are 120,000 to 150,000 clones, around 73% of which are singletons. Material: PBMCs. Receptor source: a female donor in good health and CMV-seronegative.

This clone was detected only a few times. J is TRBJ2-2 and V is TRBV4-1; D is perhaps TRBD1 (5 bases). CDR1 and CDR2 from the germline V gene are MGHRA and YSYEKL. The CDR3 spans 17 residues. V was cut by 3 bases and J by 4 bases, with 18 bases left in between. In DNA, the CDR3 is TGCGCCAGCAGCCAGGTTGATATGGGGCTGGGCACCGGGGAGCTGTTTTTT. Protein: CASSQVDMGLGTGELFF.

This clone came up a few times. V is TRBV10-3 and J is TRBJ1-5, with 8 positions matching TRBD1. The CDR3 is made up of 18 amino acids. CDR1 is ENHRY, CDR2 SYGVKD, per germline. V lost 3 bases and J lost 2; bases outside the gene matches: 12. The CDR3 region is CAISDETGEYWGNQPQHF. CDR3 DNA sequence: TGTGCCATCAGTGATGAGACAGGGGAATATTGGGGCAATCAGCCCCAGCATTTT.

The chain recombines TRBV6-1 with TRBJ1-5; 7 bases agree with TRBD1. V trimming: 5 bases; J trimming: 4 bases; junction bases outside the gene matches: 2. The CDR3 covers 13 residues. In germline, CDR1 is MNHNS, CDR2 SASEGT. Here the CDR3 reads CASSRDRNQPQHF. DNA for the CDR3: TGTGCCAGCAGTCGGGACAGAAATCAGCCCCAGCATTTT.

The chain recombines TRBV11-3 with TRBJ2-2; 8 nucleotides align to TRBD1. From germline, CDR1 is SGHNT and CDR2 YENEEA. This CDR3 spans 14 amino acids. The V segment lost 5 bases and the J segment 6 bases; nucleotides outside the gene matches: 5. This CDR3 is CASSPGQGPGELFF. The CDR3 coding sequence is TGTGCCAGCAGCCCCGGACAGGGCCCCGGGGAGCTGTTTTTT.

On this clone itself: Sequence at one end of the junction differs from germline and may be a read error. The same CDR3 is also encoded by other DNA sequences in this sample. V and J are TRBV5-8 and TRBJ1-2; D is possibly TRBD1 (6 bases). CDR1 is SGHTS and CDR2 is YDEGEE in the germline V gene. The CDR3 has 16 residues. CDR3 bases: TGTGCCAGCAGCTCTGGGGGACAATCCCGTAACTATGGCTATACCTTC. This encodes CASSSGGQSRNYGYTF.

To note about this clone: Other DNA variants within this sample encode the same CDR3. This chain connects TRBV19 to TRBJ1-5, with a tentative D call TRBD1 (6 bases). Germline values: CDR1 LNHDA, CDR2 SQIVND (reference sequence). Trimming took off 9 bases at V and 3 bases at J, with 9 bases between the two ends. This CDR3 is 12 amino acids long. The CDR3 reads CASRDTNQPQHF. The DNA for the CDR3 is TGTGCCAGCCGGGACACCAATCAGCCCCAGCATTTT.

The table lists this clone with a few counts. The chain joins TRBV7-2 to TRBJ2-1, with TRBD1 as a possible D gene (6 bases). This CDR3 comprises 16 residues. Trimming left V 1 base short and J 4 bases short, with 14 bases between. From germline, CDR1 is SGHTA and CDR2 FQGNSA. The CDR3 sequence is CASSLVGGNTYNEQFF. CDR3 sequence (DNA): TGTGCCAGCAGCTTAGTAGGGGGAAACACGTACAATGAGCAGTTCTTC.

V is TRBV10-2 and J is TRBJ2-7, with 11 bases aligning to TRBD2. V dropped 2 bases and J dropped 6; count of bases not matched to a gene: 12. The V gene's germline CDR1 is WSHSY and CDR2 SAAADI. The CDR3 contains 17 residues. In nucleotides, the CDR3 is TGCGCCAGCAGTGAGACTGTCATAGCGGGGGGGGCGCGCGAGCAGTACTTC. This codes for CASSETVIAGGAREQYF.

This clone has more than one count but fewer than ten. V is TRBV4-1 and J is TRBJ2-7; D is possibly TRBD2 (7 bases). The CDR3 totals 17 residues. CDR1 is MGHRA and CDR2 is YSYEKL in the germline V gene. V was pared by 0 bases and J by 0 bases, with 15 bases between. CDR3: CASSQELGRGTSYEQYF. The CDR3 nucleotides read TGCGCCAGCAGCCAAGAATTAGGGAGGGGGACCTCCTACGAGCAGTACTTC.

This rearrangement joins TRBV7-3 to TRBJ1-1; TRBD1 is a possible D gene (6 bases). CDR3 length equals 16 residues. Between the trimmed V and J ends, which lost 4 bases and 1 base, there was a span of 16 bases. Looked up from germline, CDR1 is SGHTA and CDR2 is FQGTGA. The CDR3 DNA reads as TGTGCCAGCAGCTCCAGACGAAAGGGGGAGAACACTGAAGCTTTCTTT. Its translation is CASSSRRKGENTEAFF.

This clone came up once. The rearrangement joins TRBV7-3 to TRBJ1-2; 8 bases agree with TRBD1. Germline-derived CDR1 and CDR2 are SGHTA and FQGTGA. The CDR3 covers 15 residues. J was trimmed by 6 bases and V by 5 bases; bases with no gene match: 11. CDR3 sequence (DNA): TGTGCCAGCAGCCCTTTGGGCAGGGGGCTCGATGGCTACACCTTC. This translates into CASSPLGRGLDGYTF.

This clone was counted only a few times. The V and J genes are TRBV2 and TRBJ2-5; possibly TRBD2 for D (5 bases). V was shortened by 3 bases and J by 4 bases, with 12 bases between the two germline ends. This CDR3 region has 14 residues. Per germline, CDR1 SNHLY and CDR2 FYNNEI. CDR3 protein: CASSDSDGVETQYF. For the CDR3, the DNA is TGTGCCAGCAGTGATTCGGACGGGGTAGAGACCCAGTACTTC.

This clone is a singleton in its sample. The chain employs TRBV7-9 and TRBJ1-1, with unresolved D. V was clipped by 3 bases and J by 1 base, with 6 bases between them. Per germline, CDR1 SEHNR and CDR2 FQNEAQ (reference sequence). The CDR3 length is 13 residues. The CDR3 coding sequence is TGTGCCAGCAGCTTTCACAAGAACACTGAAGCTTTCTTT. This encodes CASSFHKNTEAFF.

V usage is TRBV5-1 and J usage is TRBJ2-7; perhaps TRBD1 as D (6 bases). The CDR3 has 14 residues. Germline V gene lookup returns CDR1 SGHRS and CDR2 YFSETQ. Between the trimmed V and J ends, which lost 4 bases and 6 bases, there was a span of 17 bases. The CDR3 coding sequence is TGCGCCAGCAGCGTGGACCAGACAGGAGCCGAGCAGTACTTC. This encodes CASSVDQTGAEQYF.

This clone appeared many times. The V and J genes are TRBV19 and TRBJ1-5; 7 bases align to TRBD1. The CDR3 consists of 16 residues. Germline V lookup: CDR1 LNHDA, CDR2 SQIVND (reference sequence). J was trimmed by 4 bases and V by 5 bases; bases with no gene match: 11. Here the CDR3 reads CASSLRTGLMNQPQHF. DNA for the CDR3: TGTGCCAGTAGTCTCCGGACAGGCCTTATGAATCAGCCCCAGCATTTT.

The chain combines TRBV2 with TRBJ1-5; D possibly corresponds to TRBD1 (5 bases). The CDR3 is 14 residues long. Germline CDR1 SNHLY, CDR2 FYNNEI. With 6 bases removed from V and 6 bases from J, the gap between germline ends came to 15 bases. DNA for the CDR3: TGTGCCAGCAGCCCCTATGGGGGGAGTCAGCCCCAGCATTTT. Its translation is CASSPYGGSQPQHF.

The CDR3 bases are TGTGCCAGCAGCTTAAGGGGCGGACAGGGGCGGGAAGCTTTCTTT. Translation: CASSLRGGQGREAFF. This chain uses TRBV13 with TRBJ1-1; 9 bases fit TRBD1. This CDR3 region has 15 residues. CDR1 and CDR2 from the germline V gene are PRHDT and FYEKMQ (reference sequence). With V trimmed by 2 bases and J by 8 bases, 9 bases remained unmatched. Using reference TRBV13 and TRBJ1-1 for the parts outside the CDR3, the full variable domain is AAGVIQSPRHLIKEKRETATLKCYPIPRHDTVYWYQQGPGQDPQFLISFYEKMQSDKGSIPDRFSAQQFSDYHSELNMSSLELGDSALYFCASSLRGGQGREAFFGQGTRLTVV.

The chain links TRBV29-1 to TRBJ1-1, with a possible D match to TRBD1 (6 bases). CDR1 SQVTM and CDR2 ANQGSEA come from the germline V gene. The CDR3 length is 13 residues. V was pared by 7 bases and J by 4 bases, with 16 bases between. The CDR3 region is CSAHGGASTEAFF. The CDR3 DNA reads TGCAGCGCTCACGGGGGGGCTAGCACTGAAGCTTTCTTT.

The rearrangement uses TRBV28 and TRBJ2-3; no clear D. The CDR3 consists of 16 residues. Germline assignment: CDR1 MDHEN and CDR2 SYDVKM. V lost 5 bases and J lost 0, with 15 bases in between. The CDR3 DNA follows: TGTGCCAGCAGTCCCGCGGCACTTGAAAGCACAGATACGCAGTATTTT. The encoded protein is CASSPAALESTDTQYF.

This clone was recorded a few times. This chain joins TRBV27 and TRBJ2-4, with 8 bases aligning to TRBD1. Germline assignment: CDR1 MNHEY and CDR2 SMNVEV (reference sequence). The CDR3 has 14 residues. V lost 6 bases and J lost 8; bases outside the gene matches: 9. CDR3 sequence: CASSPTGERDIQYF. The CDR3 nucleotides read TGTGCCAGCAGCCCGACAGGGGAGAGGGACATTCAGTACTTC.

This clone was seen just once. The rearrangement joins TRBV28 to TRBJ2-1; D is perhaps TRBD1 (5 bases). Trimming cost V 7 bases and J 4 bases, with 11 bases left between them. Germline lookup yields CDR1 MDHEN and CDR2 SYDVKM. The CDR3 runs 13 residues. The DNA of the CDR3 is TGTGCCAGCACCACTGGGGCTTACAATGAGCAGTTCTTC. Translation gives CASTTGAYNEQFF.

This clone was found once. This chain connects TRBV10-1 to TRBJ2-7; 8 positions match TRBD1. The CDR3 is made up of 15 amino acids. With V trimmed by 4 bases and J by 2 bases, 7 bases remained unmatched. Germline V gives CDR1 WNHNN, CDR2 SYGVQD (reference sequence). Written as DNA, the CDR3 is TGCGCCAGCAGTGGGTCCGGGACAGGAGCCTACGAGCAGTACTTC. Encoded protein: CASSGSGTGAYEQYF.

The chain recombines TRBV28 with TRBJ2-7; D unresolved. Germline V gene data show CDR1 as MDHEN and CDR2 as SYDVKM. The CDR3 consists of 15 residues. V was shortened by 6 bases and J by 1 base, with 16 bases between the two germline ends. The CDR3 DNA follows: TGTGCCAGCAGGAGAGGTGTAGATTGGTCCTACGAGCAGTACTTC. This gives the protein CASRRGVDWSYEQYF.

The J gene is TRBJ2-1, the V gene TRBV19; 11 bases align to TRBD2. Germline V CDR1 and CDR2: LNHDA, SQIVND (reference sequence). J lost 9 bases, V lost 9 bases, and 7 bases had no gene match. The CDR3 loop spans 13 amino acids. CDR3 sequence reads: CASGTSGRGEQFF. CDR3 nucleotides: TGTGCCAGCGGGACTAGCGGTAGGGGTGAGCAGTTCTTC. The whole variable domain, remainder taken from reference TRBV19 and TRBJ2-1, is DGGITQSPKYLFRKEGQNVTLSCEQNLNHDAMYWYRQDPGQGLRLIYYSQIVNDFQKGDIAEGYSVSREKKESFPLTVTSAQKNPTAFYLCASGTSGRGEQFFGPGTRLTVL.

The chain recombines TRBV14 with TRBJ1-6; TRBD1 matches at 7 bases. The V gene's germline CDR1 is SGHDN and CDR2 FVKESK. The CDR3 is 15 residues long. With V trimmed by 3 bases and J by 5 bases, 4 bases remained unmatched. Here the CDR3 reads CASSHAGQNNSPLHF. CDR3 bases: TGTGCCAGCAGCCATGCGGGACAGAATAATTCACCCCTCCACTTT. Supplemented by reference TRBV14 and TRBJ1-6, the full variable domain reads EAGVTQFPSHSVIEKGQTVTLRCDPISGHDNLYWYRRVMGKEIKFLLHFVKESKQDESGMPNNRFLAERTGGTYSTLKVQPAELEDSGVYFCASSHAGQNNSPLHFGNGTRLTVT.

This clone has a single count. The V call is TRBV28, the J call TRBJ1-2, with 9 bases matching TRBD1. The CDR3 has 14 amino acids. V shed 1 base and J 6 bases; nucleotides not matched to a gene: 3. Germline V lookup: CDR1 MDHEN, CDR2 SYDVKM. The CDR3 coding sequence is TGTGCCAGCAGTTTATTGGGACAGGGCCATGGCTACACCTTC. Protein: CASSLLGQGHGYTF.

This clone was seen only a few times. This sequence joins TRBV2 and TRBJ2-7; 7 bases line up with TRBD1. The trim removed 2 bases at V and 0 bases at J, leaving 7 bases unmatched. Germline V lookup: CDR1 SNHLY, CDR2 FYNNEI. The CDR3 has 16 amino acids. CDR3 in DNA: TGTGCCAGCAGTGAACAATTCCGGGACAGCTCCTACGAGCAGTACTTC. Translating gives CASSEQFRDSSYEQYF.

This clone was counted once. V and J are TRBV9 and TRBJ1-2, with 7 bases fitting TRBD1. CDR1 SGDLS and CDR2 YYNGEE come from the germline V gene. After removal of 4 bases from V and 10 bases from J, the junction contained 10 bases not matched to a gene. The CDR3 is made up of 13 amino acids. The CDR3 sequence is CASSLPTGSNYTF. The CDR3 region has the DNA TGTGCCAGCAGCCTACCGACAGGGAGTAACTACACCTTC. The variable domain in full, completed from reference TRBV9 and TRBJ1-2, reads DSGVTQTPKHLITATGQRVTLRCSPRSGDLSVYWYQQSLDQGLQFLIQYYNGEERAKGNILERFSAQQFPDLHSELNLSSLELGDSALYFCASSLPTGSNYTFGSGTRLTVV.

The V gene is TRBV7-3, the J gene TRBJ2-1; D possibly corresponds to TRBD2 (6 bases). The CDR3 extends over 15 amino acids. Looked up from germline, CDR1 is SGHTA and CDR2 is FQGTGA. Trimming removed 5 bases at V and 0 bases at J, with 11 bases between. The CDR3 DNA follows: TGTGCCAGCAGCCCCCCGGGAGCCTCCTACAATGAGCAGTTCTTC. This encodes CASSPPGASYNEQFF.

V usage is TRBV6-5 and J usage is TRBJ2-5, with a possible D match to TRBD1 (6 bases). The J call may be faulty, since TRBJ2-7 better matches the DNA end. Germline-derived CDR1 and CDR2 are MNHEY and SVGAGI. The CDR3 has 13 amino acids. DNA for the CDR3: TGTGCCAGCAGTATGGGACAAACCTACGAGCAGTACTTC. Encoded protein: CASSMGQTYEQYF.